In this sample, the clone carrying this TCR beta chain turned up a few times. These data are taken from a study of OX40 agonist ivuxolimab in advanced cancers. As for the study in general: A history of anti-PD-1, anti-PD-L1 or anti-CTLA-4 therapy was acceptable, and about 40% had some.

Assay: immunoSEQ multiplex PCR; the TCRdb copy retains only in-frame clones and omits some. The sample shows 65,000 to 95,000 clones, more than 75% of them seen only once. The V segment lost 5 bases and the J segment 1 base; nucleotides outside the gene matches: 4. Germline V lookup: CDR1 SGHTA, CDR2 FQGNSA. The CDR3 runs to 14 residues. This receptor was taken from an adult with an advanced solid tumor such as melanoma, head and neck, liver or kidney cancer. V gene TRBV7-2 combines with J gene TRBJ2-5, with 7 bases that match TRBD1. Material: CD4+ or CD8+ T cells sorted from blood, obtained in a trial of the OX40 agonist ivuxolimab. The CDR3, as DNA: TGTGCCAGCAGCCAGGGACAGCTCCAAGAGACCCAGTACTTC. It encodes CASSQGQLQETQYF.